Shown below are 32 T cell receptor beta chains from a single sample sequenced in a study of PD-1 blockade in classical Hodgkin lymphoma. Data came from immunoSEQ multiplex PCR; TCRdb stores just in-frame clones and leaves some out. The sample contains about 31,000 clones, about four fifths of which appear only once. This sample's time point: cycle 4 day 1 (C4D1), after around six weeks of nivolumab. Autologous stem cell transplantation was followed by relapse in every patient, and brentuximab vedotin exposure varied. Here the sequenced sample was peripheral blood mononuclear cells (PBMCs), taken before the fourth cycle of nivolumab. The receptor source for this set is a human donor with classical Hodgkin lymphoma.

The chain recombines TRBV4-3 with TRBJ2-6; D not resolved. Germline CDR1 LGHNA, CDR2 YSLEER. V was pared by 1 base and J by 2 bases, with 3 bases between. CDR3 length: 14 amino acids. Here the CDR3 DNA reads TGCGCCAGCAGCCAAGTTACTGGGGCCAACGTCCTGACTTTC. Protein: CASSQVTGANVLTF.

This sequence joins TRBV11-3 and TRBJ2-7; D not certain. Germline lookup yields CDR1 SGHNT and CDR2 YENEEA. The CDR3 is 12 residues long. The V gene lost 0 bases and the J gene lost 3 bases, with 3 bases spanning the gap. DNA of the CDR3: TGTGCCAGCAGCTTAGAGGGCTACGAGCAGTACGTC. Protein: CASSLEGYEQYV.

With regard to this clone: Germline is not matched at one junction end, which may reflect a read error. The chain couples TRBV7-2 to TRBJ2-7, with 10 bases that match TRBD2. CDR1 is SGHTA, CDR2 FQGNSA, per germline. The CDR3 covers 13 residues. The CDR3 sequence is CASSLAGGYEQYF. CDR3 nucleotide sequence: TGTGCCAGCAGTTTAGCGGGAGGTTACGAGCAGTACTTC.

This chain uses TRBV7-6 with TRBJ2-1, with D perhaps TRBD1 or TRBD2 (5 bases each). From germline, CDR1 is SGHVS and CDR2 FNYEAQ. Deletions cut 5 bases from V and 0 bases from J, with 17 bases between. The CDR3 extends over 17 amino acids. The CDR3, as DNA: TGTGCCAGCAGCCTGTACCCGGACACTAGCTCCTACAATGAGCAGTTCTTC. Amino acid sequence: CASSLYPDTSSYNEQFF.

The gene calls are TRBV29-1 and TRBJ1-2, with 9 bases that match TRBD1. CDR1 and CDR2 from the germline V gene are SQVTM and ANQGSEA. The CDR3 has 14 amino acids. Trimming removed 7 bases from V and 5 bases from J; junction bases left unmatched: 11. DNA of the CDR3: TGCAGCGCCTGGGACAGGGCAAGCACATATGGCTACACCTTC. Translating gives CSAWDRASTYGYTF.

J is TRBJ2-7 and V is TRBV5-1; 11 bases fit TRBD2. The junction had 4 bases not matched to a gene; V was cut back by 0 bases and J by 5 bases. CDR3 length: 15 residues. CDR1 and CDR2 from the germline V gene are SGHRS and YFSETQ. CDR3 sequence reads: CASSLVLAGGNEQYF. The CDR3 DNA is TGCGCCAGCAGCTTGGTGTTAGCGGGAGGGAACGAGCAGTACTTC.

The chain uses TRBV7-6 and TRBJ1-2; D ambiguous. Trimming left V 4 bases short and J 3 bases short, with 9 bases between. Germline lookup yields CDR1 SGHVS and CDR2 FNYEAQ. CDR3 length: 13 amino acids. The chain's CDR3 is CASSSNSYYGYTF. The CDR3 DNA is TGTGCCAGCAGCTCTAACAGCTACTATGGCTACACCTTC.

V is TRBV19 and J is TRBJ2-2; D is perhaps TRBD2 (6 bases). This CDR3 comprises 15 residues. V was cut by 8 bases and J by 4 bases, with 17 bases left in between. Germline lookup yields CDR1 LNHDA and CDR2 SQIVND (reference sequence). The CDR3 spells CASWDSSRGTGELFF. CDR3 in DNA: TGTGCCAGTTGGGACTCCTCTCGAGGCACCGGGGAGCTGTTTTTT.

This clone has only a few counts. The chain has TRBV4-1 and TRBJ2-1, with TRBD2 identical over 15 bases. J was trimmed by 2 bases and V by 4 bases; bases with no gene match: 15. This CDR3 spans 21 amino acids. Germline CDR1 is MGHRA and CDR2 is YSYEKL. The CDR3 coding sequence is TGCGCCAGCAGCCCCGAAAACCTCCGGGGACTAGCGGGGGGAACCTACAATGAGCAGTTCTTC. Protein product: CASSPENLRGLAGGTYNEQFF.

This clone is judged medium-sized. One junction end does not reproduce the germline sequence, and a read error may be involved. CDR3 sequence reads: CASTQYQGSYGYTF. The CDR3 DNA reads TGTGCCAGCACCCAATATCAGGGAAGCTATGGCTACACCTTC. This chain links TRBV4-2 with TRBJ1-2, with D perhaps TRBD1 (5 bases). Per the germline V gene, CDR1 is LGHNA and CDR2 is YNFKEQ. The CDR3 is 14 residues long.

The CDR3 DNA reads TGTGCCAGCTCATCTCATTCATACGAGCAGTACGTC. This encodes CASSSHSYEQYV. The chain has TRBV18 and TRBJ2-7; D is undetermined. The CDR3 sequence is 12 residues long. Germline lookup yields CDR1 KGHSH and CDR2 LQKENI. V lost 5 bases to trimming and J lost 4 bases, with 9 bases between them.

The CDR3 sequence is CASSLHVQGTYNEQFF. The CDR3 nucleotides read TGCGCCAGCAGCCTCCACGTCCAGGGAACCTACAATGAGCAGTTCTTC. The chain combines TRBV4-3 with TRBJ2-1; D perhaps matches TRBD1 (5 bases). CDR1 LGHNA and CDR2 YSLEER come from the germline V gene. The CDR3 length is 16 residues. Trimming took 4 bases from V and 2 from J, leaving 15 bases between them.

This chain uses TRBV6-1 with TRBJ2-5; D is tentatively TRBD1 or TRBD2 (5 bases each). The CDR3 runs to 14 residues. Germline lookup yields CDR1 MNHNS and CDR2 SASEGT. Trimming removed 7 bases from V and 7 bases from J, with 19 bases in between. The CDR3, as DNA: TGTGCCAGCAACATAAGGGACCTTTCGGGGACCCAGTACTTC. Its translation is CASNIRDLSGTQYF.

The chain couples TRBV5-6 to TRBJ1-2; the D is unclear. The CDR3 is 15 residues long. Trimming removed 0 bases from V and 4 bases from J, with 13 bases in between. CDR1 SGHDT and CDR2 YYEEEE come from the germline V gene. The CDR3 nucleotides are TGTGCCAGCAGCTTGGGAGGTGGTATCGGCTATGGCTACACCTTC. Its translation: CASSLGGGIGYGYTF.

The V call is TRBV7-2, the J call TRBJ1-1, with a tentative D call TRBD1 (5 bases). CDR1 and CDR2 from the germline V gene are SGHTA and FQGNSA. There are 12 residues in the CDR3. V was trimmed by 5 bases and J by 7 bases, leaving 11 bases between them. This CDR3 is CASSVTGYEAFF. The CDR3 DNA sequence: TGTGCCAGCAGCGTCACAGGCTATGAAGCTTTCTTT.

This clone showed up just once. This chain uses TRBV7-2 with TRBJ1-6, with TRBD1 as a possible D gene (5 bases). CDR1 is SGHTA and CDR2 is FQGNSA in the germline V gene. The V end was cut by 4 bases, the J end by 6 bases, with 13 bases between. This CDR3 has 15 amino acids. The DNA of the CDR3 is TGTGCCAGCAGCTCAAAGGGGCCCCGTAATTCACCCCTCCACTTT. It yields the protein CASSSKGPRNSPLHF.

The rearrangement joins TRBV19 to TRBJ2-7, with TRBD2 matching over 8 bases. After removal of 5 bases from V and 0 bases from J, the junction contained 9 bases not matched to a gene. CDR3 length equals 16 residues. Germline V gene sequence: CDR1 LNHDA, CDR2 SQIVND (reference sequence). CDR3 protein: CASSLASGLSSYEQYF. CDR3 sequence (DNA): TGTGCCAGTAGTCTCGCTAGCGGGCTCAGCTCCTACGAGCAGTACTTC.

The V and J genes are TRBV27 and TRBJ2-3, with 9 nucleotides matching TRBD1. The V gene's germline CDR1 is MNHEY and CDR2 SMNVEV (reference sequence). The CDR3 is 14 residues long. V gave up 6 bases and J gave up 5 bases; unmatched junction bases: 6. In nucleotides, the CDR3 is TGTGCCAGCAGCCGGACAGGGGCGGGAGATACGCAGTATTTT. As protein: CASSRTGAGDTQYF.

This clone is a singleton in its sample. The V gene is TRBV28, the J gene TRBJ1-4; 9 positions match TRBD1. With 2 bases clipped from V and 7 bases from J, the junction kept 8 bases outside the gene matches. CDR3 length: 16 amino acids. The V gene's germline CDR1 is MDHEN and CDR2 SYDVKM. This chain's CDR3 is CASSLRAGTGPEKLFF. The CDR3 coding sequence is TGTGCCAGCAGTTTAAGGGCCGGGACAGGGCCTGAAAAACTGTTTTTT. The whole variable domain, remainder taken from reference TRBV28 and TRBJ1-4, is DVKVTQSSRYLVKRTGEKVFLECVQDMDHENMFWYRQDPGLGLRLIYFSYDVKMKEKGDIPEGYSVSREKKERFSLILESASTNQTSMYLCASSLRAGTGPEKLFFGSGTQLSVL.

The rearrangement links TRBV19 to TRBJ1-3; no clear D. The CDR3 is 16 residues long. The germline V gene has CDR1 LNHDA and CDR2 SQIVND (reference sequence). Trimming shortened V by 2 bases and J by 0 bases, and 11 bases separated the two germline ends. The CDR3 loop reads CASSISGSISGNTIYF. DNA for the CDR3: TGTGCCAGTAGTATATCGGGCAGCATCTCTGGAAACACCATATATTTT.

V usage is TRBV23-1 and J usage is TRBJ1-3; 9 bases are shared with TRBD1. TRBV23-1 is an ORF, and what it does is uncertain. With 6 bases clipped from V and 2 bases from J, the junction kept 5 bases outside the gene matches. The CDR3 has 15 amino acids. As DNA, the CDR3 is TGCGCCAGCAGGTTCAACAGGGGGCCTGGAAACACCATATATTTT. Translation: CASRFNRGPGNTIYF.

V gene TRBV29-1 combines with J gene TRBJ2-2; D not certain. The CDR3 spans 12 residues. Looked up from germline, CDR1 is SQVTM and CDR2 is ANQGSEA. Trimming stripped 7 bases from V and 5 bases from J, with 11 bases between. Written as DNA, the CDR3 is TGCAGCGCGGCCCCCGGAACCGGGGAGCTGTTTTTT. As protein: CSAAPGTGELFF.

In the case of this clone: Mismatch with germline at one junction end may stem from a read error. The same CDR3 can be traced to other DNA sequences in this sample. The V gene is TRBV5-6, the J gene TRBJ1-5, with D unclear. The germline gives CDR1 SGHDT, CDR2 YYEEEE. This CDR3 has 13 amino acids. CDR3 loop: CASSLGFNQPQHF. CDR3 DNA sequence: TGTGCCAGCAGCTTGGGGTTCAATCAGCCCCAACATTTT.

This rearrangement joins TRBV4-1 to TRBJ2-7; D remains unclear. Germline CDR1 is MGHRA and CDR2 is YSYEKL. The CDR3 spans 15 residues. Trimming shortened V by 1 base and J by 2 bases, and 12 bases separated the two germline ends. The CDR3 nucleotides read TGCGCCAGCAGCCAAGTGGTGACCGACGCCTACGAGCAGTACTTC. Amino acid sequence: CASSQVVTDAYEQYF.

This clone was recorded only once. This chain links TRBV19 with TRBJ2-1, with D hard to call. The V end was cut by 8 bases, the J end by 2 bases, with 16 bases between. There are 15 residues in the CDR3. Per germline, CDR1 LNHDA and CDR2 SQIVND (reference sequence). The chain's CDR3 is CASPINPGPYNEQFF. The CDR3 DNA is TGTGCCAGTCCTATCAACCCCGGGCCCTACAATGAGCAGTTCTTC.

This chain joins TRBV18 and TRBJ1-2, with D tentatively TRBD1 (6 bases). V was shortened by 5 bases and J by 6 bases, with 25 bases between the two germline ends. The CDR3 covers 17 residues. Germline loops: CDR1 KGHSH, CDR2 LQKENI. CDR3 DNA: TGTGCCAGCTCAGTTCTCGGGACATCGCCGATTCAACATGGCTACACCTTC. Amino acid sequence: CASSVLGTSPIQHGYTF. Together with reference TRBV18 and TRBJ1-2, the CDR3 gives the full variable domain: NAGVMQNPRHLVRRRGQEARLRCSPMKGHSHVYWYRQLPEEGLKFMVYLQKENIIDESGMPKERFSAEFPKEGPSILRIQQVVRGDSAAYFCASSVLGTSPIQHGYTFGSGTRLTVV.

The chain has TRBV5-1 and TRBJ2-3; D possibly matches TRBD1 or TRBD2 (5 bases each). Trimming took off 6 bases at V and 4 bases at J, with 18 bases between the two ends. This CDR3 is built from 15 residues. Germline-derived CDR1 and CDR2 are SGHRS and YFSETQ. CDR3 loop: CASTLEGRGADTQYF. CDR3 DNA: TGCGCCAGCACCCTTGAGGGAAGGGGCGCAGATACGCAGTATTTT.

This chain joins TRBV11-2 and TRBJ2-7, with D tentatively TRBD1 or TRBD2 (5 bases each). Germline V gene lookup returns CDR1 SGHAT and CDR2 FQNNGV. Between the trimmed V and J ends, which lost 1 base and 2 bases, there was a span of 9 bases. This CDR3 contains 14 residues. The CDR3 coding sequence is TGTGCCAGCAGCTTAGGGGGGACGACCTACGAGCAGTACTTC. Residues: CASSLGGTTYEQYF.

This clone was recorded once. The chain uses TRBV5-1 and TRBJ2-4; a possible D gene is TRBD1 (5 bases). This CDR3 is built from 15 residues. Germline CDR1 reads SGHRS; CDR2 reads YFSETQ. Trimming removed 0 bases from V and 0 bases from J, with 7 bases in between. CDR3 loop: CASSLGGLAKNIQYF. In DNA form, the CDR3 reads TGCGCCAGCAGCTTGGGGGGCCTAGCCAAAAACATTCAGTACTTC. The entire variable domain, with the rest obtained from reference TRBV5-1 and TRBJ2-4, is as follows: KAGVTQTPRYLIKTRGQQVTLSCSPISGHRSVSWYQQTPGQGLQFLFEYFSETQRNKGNFPGRFSGRQFSNSRSEMNVSTLELGDSALYLCASSLGGLAKNIQYFGAGTRLSVL.

CDR3 sequence: CASNQGVESPLHF. For the CDR3, the DNA is TGTGCCAGCAACCAGGGAGTGGAATCACCCCTCCACTTT. V is TRBV7-2 and J is TRBJ1-6; perhaps TRBD1 as D (5 bases). Germline V gives CDR1 SGHTA, CDR2 FQGNSA. This CDR3 spans 13 amino acids. V dropped 7 bases and J dropped 10 bases, with 14 bases sitting between them.

The V call is TRBV19, the J call TRBJ2-7, with 8 bases fitting TRBD1. Germline V lookup: CDR1 LNHDA, CDR2 SQIVND (reference sequence). The CDR3 covers 17 residues. Trimming cost V 6 bases and J 2 bases; bases outside gene matches: 15. CDR3 DNA: TGTGCCAGTAGGCCCCAGTCTGGACAGGGTCTTACCTACGAGCAGTACTTC. This sequence encodes CASRPQSGQGLTYEQYF.

V usage is TRBV5-8 and J usage is TRBJ2-4; 11 nucleotides match TRBD2. V trimming: 2 bases; J trimming: 0 bases; junction bases outside the gene matches: 10. CDR3 length: 19 amino acids. Germline V lookup: CDR1 SGHTS, CDR2 YDEGEE. CDR3 DNA sequence: TGTGCCAGCAGCTTATCGCAGGGACTAGCGGCAGGAGCCAAAAACATTCAGTACTTC. Residues: CASSLSQGLAAGAKNIQYF.